The present entry profiles one T cell receptor (beta chain) with its context. Its specificity is not known. This entry belongs to a study of cytomegalovirus exposure and HLA in healthy donors. With 0 bases removed from V and 2 bases from J, the gap between germline ends came to 6 bases. The CDR3 is 14 amino acids. The germline gives CDR1 LGHNA, CDR2 YNFKEQ. The study's findings and limits: In an earlier analysis, productive rearrangement rates for most beta V segments clustered near 87% or 30%.

Both 60 Vbeta primers and 13 Jbeta primers went into the PCR. Repertoires were generated with immunoSEQ multiplex PCR, while TCRdb's copy carries only in-frame clones and drops some. The sample lists 65,000 or so clones, approximately 78% seen once, with about 2.9% in the top ten. All the people who gave samples were healthy bone marrow donors. This chain joins TRBV4-2 and TRBJ2-3; D possibly corresponds to TRBD1 (5 bases). This TCR came from a girl aged 5 to 17 in good health and CMV-seropositive. The specimen was PBMCs. In nucleotides, the CDR3 is TGTGCCAGCAGCCAAGAACAGGCCACAGATACGCAGTATTTT. Translating it yields CASSQEQATDTQYF.